The 5 T cell receptor beta chains given below trace back to one sample, sequenced in a study of human T cells and chemical hapten exposure. Time point here: patch test 3, about 24 weeks after DPC sensitization. Treatment reported: therapeutic diphenylcyclopropenone sensitization with weekly scalp DPC. TCRdb re-called the RACE reads through MiXCR, storing one row per CDR3 protein. The table records some 110,000 distinct CDR3 sequences, nearly 35% of them present only once. The material sequenced was whole blood, taken in connection with sensitization to the hapten diphenylcyclopropenone (DPC). Receptors were obtained from a man aged 35 to 55 with alopecia areata. Some clones in this sample may be carry-over from other donors' samples.

This clonotype came up a few times. An end of the junction does not agree with germline; a read error may underlie this. The rearrangement joins TRBV6-2 or TRBV6-3 to TRBJ2-3; D not resolved. The germline CDR1 and CDR2 sequences are MNHEY and SVGEGT. The CDR3 is 11 residues long. CDR3 bases: TGTGCCAGCAGTAACTCAGATACGCAGTATTTT. This codes for CASSNSDTQYF.

This clonotype showed up just a few times. This chain uses TRBV18 with TRBJ2-7, with D tentatively TRBD2 (6 bases). This CDR3 comprises 15 residues. The germline V and J ends were trimmed by 5 bases and 2 bases, with 16 bases remaining between them. CDR1 is KGHSH and CDR2 is LQKENI in the germline V gene. The CDR3 loop is CASSSSGSQTYEQYF. CDR3 nucleotide sequence: TGTGCCAGCTCATCCTCCGGGAGTCAAACCTACGAGCAGTACTTC.

This sequence joins TRBV14 and TRBJ1-1, with D tentatively TRBD1 (5 bases). This CDR3 region has 17 residues. The germline CDR1 and CDR2 sequences are SGHDN and FVKESK. V was clipped by 4 bases and J by 1 base, with 19 bases between them. The CDR3 here is CASSPAGGTSRNTEAFF. CDR3 coding DNA: TGTGCCAGCAGCCCGGCAGGTGGGACTAGTAGGAACACTGAAGCTTTCTTT.

V gene TRBV6-5 combines with J gene TRBJ2-1; D is ambiguous. The germline V gene has CDR1 MNHEY and CDR2 SVGAGI. V lost 6 bases to trimming and J lost 0 bases, with 9 bases between them. The CDR3 sequence is 14 residues long. This CDR3 is CASRDWSSYNEQFF. CDR3 DNA sequence: TGTGCCAGCAGAGACTGGAGCTCCTACAATGAGCAGTTCTTC.

This chain joins TRBV4-2 and TRBJ2-7, with D hard to call. Germline CDR1 is LGHNA and CDR2 is YNFKEQ. CDR3 length equals 14 residues. Trimming took off 0 bases at V and 2 bases at J, with 8 bases between the two ends. CDR3 residues: CASSQDLGPYEQYV. The CDR3, as DNA: TGTGCCAGCAGCCAAGACCTGGGTCCCTACGAGCAGTACGTC.